Listed here is a single T cell receptor (beta chain). What it binds is not known. The data derive from a study of radiation and T cells in renal cell carcinoma. The sample's time point: blood 4 weeks post-SBRT, at nephrectomy. The treatment denotes: 15 Gy SBRT to primary tumor, nephrectomy 4 weeks later. The patient's renal cell carcinoma had clear cell pathology. CDR3 size: 15 residues. Per the germline V gene, CDR1 is SGDLS and CDR2 is YYNGEE. The V gene lost 2 bases and the J gene lost 6 bases, with 18 bases spanning the gap. TCRdb keeps only in-frame clones here, not all; method: immunoSEQ multiplex PCR. The sample yields tens of thousands of clones, less than 90% seen once. Study results and caveats: Top tumor clonotypes rose in blood 2 weeks post-radiation, then contracted.

The sequence was collected from a woman aged 60-75 years with renal cell carcinoma. Sample: blood, taken from a patient whose treatment included radiotherapy and nephrectomy. V is TRBV9 and J is TRBJ2-7, with D possibly TRBD2 on 5 matching bases. CDR3 region: CASSVTDSRRSEQYF. The DNA of the CDR3 is TGTGCCAGCAGCGTGACGGACTCGCGTCGATCCGAGCAGTACTTC.